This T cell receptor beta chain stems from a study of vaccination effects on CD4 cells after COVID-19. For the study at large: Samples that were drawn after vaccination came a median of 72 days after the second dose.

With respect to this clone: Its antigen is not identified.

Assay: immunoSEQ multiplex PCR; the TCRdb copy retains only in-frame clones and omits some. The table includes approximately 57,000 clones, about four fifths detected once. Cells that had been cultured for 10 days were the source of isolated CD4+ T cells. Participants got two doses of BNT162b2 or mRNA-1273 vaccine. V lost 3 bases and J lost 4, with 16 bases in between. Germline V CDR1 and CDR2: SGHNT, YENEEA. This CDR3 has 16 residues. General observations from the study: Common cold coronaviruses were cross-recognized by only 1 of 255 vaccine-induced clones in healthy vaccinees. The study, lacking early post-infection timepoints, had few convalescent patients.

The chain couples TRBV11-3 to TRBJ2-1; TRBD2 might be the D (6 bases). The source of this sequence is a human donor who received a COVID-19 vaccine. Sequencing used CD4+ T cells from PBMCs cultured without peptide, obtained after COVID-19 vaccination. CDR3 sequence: CASSFGGARPYNEQFF. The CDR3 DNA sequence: TGTGCCAGCAGCTTTGGCGGGGCTAGACCATACAATGAGCAGTTCTTC.